Described below is a single T cell receptor beta chain sequence and its context. What it recognizes is unknown. The source of the sample is a study of a mutant IDH1 vaccine in newly diagnosed glioma. In the study overall: Vaccinations were initiated 4-6 weeks following radiotherapy alone, or were given together with temozolomide cycles. It was radiotherapy, temozolomide, or both that patients received previously, with most receiving both. Whole-study findings and limits: In 80% to 95% of patients, immune responses induced by the vaccine occurred.

This table comes from immunoSEQ multiplex PCR, and its TCRdb copy is limited to in-frame clones, with some not included. This table has about 38,000 clones, 75% to 85% appearing once. As to time point: week 5, during vaccination. The study gave 300 ug of mutant IDH1 20-mer peptide per vaccine dose, with topical imiquimod. The astrocytomas were IDH1-mutant, ATRX-negative, and WHO grade 3 or 4. Sequencing used PBMCs, obtained from a glioma patient whose treatment included an IDH1 peptide vaccine. This clonotype was obtained from a man between 35 and 55 years old with glioma.

CDR3 nucleotide sequence: TGTGCCAGCAGCCATAACACTAAGGGAAGCTCCTACGAGCAGTACTTC. It yields the protein CASSHNTKGSSYEQYF. The chain employs TRBV4-2 and TRBJ2-7; D is uncertain. The CDR3 runs to 16 residues. Germline V CDR1 and CDR2: LGHNA, YNFKEQ. Trimming pared 3 bases from V and 0 bases from J, leaving 15 bases between.